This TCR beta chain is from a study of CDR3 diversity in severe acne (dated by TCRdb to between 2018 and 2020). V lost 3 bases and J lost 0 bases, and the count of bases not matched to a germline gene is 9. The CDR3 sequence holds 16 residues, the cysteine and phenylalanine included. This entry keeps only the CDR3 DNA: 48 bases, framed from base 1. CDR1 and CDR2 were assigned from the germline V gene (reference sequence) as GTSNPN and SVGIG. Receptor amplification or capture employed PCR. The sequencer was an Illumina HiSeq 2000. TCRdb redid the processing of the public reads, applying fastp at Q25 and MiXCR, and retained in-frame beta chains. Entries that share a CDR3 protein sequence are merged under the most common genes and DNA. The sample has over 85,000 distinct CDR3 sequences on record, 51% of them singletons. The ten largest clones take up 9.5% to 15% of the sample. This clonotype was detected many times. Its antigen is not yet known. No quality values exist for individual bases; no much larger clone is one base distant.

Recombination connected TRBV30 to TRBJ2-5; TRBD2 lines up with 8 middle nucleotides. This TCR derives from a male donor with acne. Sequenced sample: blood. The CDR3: CAWRDLLAADQETQYF. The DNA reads TGTGCCTGGAGGGATCTACTAGCGGCAGACCAAGAGACCCAGTACTTC.